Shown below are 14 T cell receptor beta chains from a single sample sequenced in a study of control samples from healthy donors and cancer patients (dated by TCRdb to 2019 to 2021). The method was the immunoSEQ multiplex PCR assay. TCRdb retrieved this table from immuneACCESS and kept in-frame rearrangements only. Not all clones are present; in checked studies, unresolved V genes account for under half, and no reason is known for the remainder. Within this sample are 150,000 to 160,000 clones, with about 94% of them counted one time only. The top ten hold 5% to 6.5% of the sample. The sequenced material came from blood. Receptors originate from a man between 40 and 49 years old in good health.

The DNA for the CDR3 is TGCAGCGTTGAGCTACCCCTCCGAGGCTACACCTTC. It specifies CSVELPLRGYTF. The J gene is TRBJ1-2, the V gene TRBV29-1; D remains ambiguous. This CDR3 has 12 residues. CDR1 and CDR2 (germline): SQVTM, ANQGSEA. Trimming stripped 3 bases from V and 8 bases from J, with 13 bases between.

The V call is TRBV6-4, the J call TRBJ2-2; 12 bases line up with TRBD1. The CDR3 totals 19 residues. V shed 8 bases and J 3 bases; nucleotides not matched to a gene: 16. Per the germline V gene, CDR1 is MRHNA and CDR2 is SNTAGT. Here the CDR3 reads CASPGTGGPFYGYTGELFF. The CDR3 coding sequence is TGTGCCAGCCCCGGGACAGGGGGCCCGTTTTATGGTTACACCGGGGAGCTGTTTTTT.

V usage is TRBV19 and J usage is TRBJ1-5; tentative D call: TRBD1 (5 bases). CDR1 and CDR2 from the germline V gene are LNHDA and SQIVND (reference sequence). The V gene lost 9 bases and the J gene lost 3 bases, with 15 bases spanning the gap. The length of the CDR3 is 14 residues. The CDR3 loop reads CASRQGGSNQPQHF. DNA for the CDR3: TGTGCCAGCCGTCAGGGAGGATCCAATCAGCCCCAGCATTTT.

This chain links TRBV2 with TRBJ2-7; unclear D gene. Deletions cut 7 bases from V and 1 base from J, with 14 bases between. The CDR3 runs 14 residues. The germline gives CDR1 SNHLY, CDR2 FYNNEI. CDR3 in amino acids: CASTPRVQSYEQYF. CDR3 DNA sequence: TGTGCCAGCACCCCAAGGGTACAATCCTACGAGCAGTACTTC.

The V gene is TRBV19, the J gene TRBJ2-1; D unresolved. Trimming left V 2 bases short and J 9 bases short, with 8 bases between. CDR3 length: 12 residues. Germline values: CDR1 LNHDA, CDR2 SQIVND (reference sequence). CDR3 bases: TGTGCCAGTAGTATAATTGTAGGTGAGCAGTTCTTC. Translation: CASSIIVGEQFF.

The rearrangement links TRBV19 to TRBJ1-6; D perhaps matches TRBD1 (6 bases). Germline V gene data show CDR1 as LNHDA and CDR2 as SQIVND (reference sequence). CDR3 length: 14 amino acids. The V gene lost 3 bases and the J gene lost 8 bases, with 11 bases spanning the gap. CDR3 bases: TGTGCCAGTAGTATTGGGGGGACATATTCACCCCTCCACTTT. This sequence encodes CASSIGGTYSPLHF.

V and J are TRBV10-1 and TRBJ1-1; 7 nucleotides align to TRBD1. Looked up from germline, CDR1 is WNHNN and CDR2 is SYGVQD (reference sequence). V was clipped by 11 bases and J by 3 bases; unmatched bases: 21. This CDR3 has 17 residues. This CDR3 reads CAPGSGGRGGSDTEAFF. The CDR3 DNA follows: TGCGCCCCCGGCTCAGGGGGGAGGGGGGGGTCGGACACTGAAGCTTTCTTT.

The CDR3 reads CASSPYRAVVSPLHF. The CDR3 coding sequence is TGTGCCAGCAGTCCCTACAGGGCAGTAGTTTCACCCCTCCACTTT. The chain couples TRBV28 to TRBJ1-6; D might be TRBD1 (6 bases). With 5 bases removed from V and 9 bases from J, the gap between germline ends came to 17 bases. Germline-derived CDR1 and CDR2 are MDHEN and SYDVKM. The CDR3 is 15 amino acids.

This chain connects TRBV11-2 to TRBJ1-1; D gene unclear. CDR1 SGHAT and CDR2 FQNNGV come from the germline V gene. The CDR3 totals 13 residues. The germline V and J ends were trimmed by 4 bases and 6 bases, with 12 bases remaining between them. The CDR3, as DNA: TGTGCCAGCAGCTCCTTTTTGGAACCTGAAGCTTTCTTT. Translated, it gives CASSSFLEPEAFF.

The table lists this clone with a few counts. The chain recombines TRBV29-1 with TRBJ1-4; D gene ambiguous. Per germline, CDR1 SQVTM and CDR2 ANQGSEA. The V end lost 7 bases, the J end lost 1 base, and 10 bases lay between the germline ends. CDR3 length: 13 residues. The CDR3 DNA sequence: TGCAGCGGCGGACTCGGAACTAATGAAAAACTGTTTTTT. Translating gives CSGGLGTNEKLFF.

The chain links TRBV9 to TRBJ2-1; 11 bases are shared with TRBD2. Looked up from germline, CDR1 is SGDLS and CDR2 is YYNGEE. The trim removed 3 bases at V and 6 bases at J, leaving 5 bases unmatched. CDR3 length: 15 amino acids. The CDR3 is CASSESGTSGNEQFF. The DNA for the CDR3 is TGTGCCAGCAGCGAGAGCGGGACTAGCGGCAATGAGCAGTTCTTC.

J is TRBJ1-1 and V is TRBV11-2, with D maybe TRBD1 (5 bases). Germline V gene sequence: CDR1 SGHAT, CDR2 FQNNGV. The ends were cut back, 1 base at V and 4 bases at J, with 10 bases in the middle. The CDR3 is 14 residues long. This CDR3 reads CASSLAREFTEAFF. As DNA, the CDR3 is TGTGCCAGCAGCTTAGCCAGGGAATTCACTGAAGCTTTCTTT.

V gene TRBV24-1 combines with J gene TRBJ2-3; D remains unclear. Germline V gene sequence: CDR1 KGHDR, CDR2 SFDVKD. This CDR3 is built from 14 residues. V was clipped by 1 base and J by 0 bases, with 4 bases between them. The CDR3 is CATSDFDSTDTQYF. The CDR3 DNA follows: TGTGCCACCAGTGATTTTGACAGCACAGATACGCAGTATTTT.

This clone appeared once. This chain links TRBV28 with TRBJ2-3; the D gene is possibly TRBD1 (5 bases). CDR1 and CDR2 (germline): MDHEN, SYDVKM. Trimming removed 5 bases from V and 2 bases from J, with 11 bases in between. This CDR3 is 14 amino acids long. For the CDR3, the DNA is TGTGCCAGCAGTCCTCAGGGTTACACAGATACGCAGTATTTT. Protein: CASSPQGYTDTQYF.